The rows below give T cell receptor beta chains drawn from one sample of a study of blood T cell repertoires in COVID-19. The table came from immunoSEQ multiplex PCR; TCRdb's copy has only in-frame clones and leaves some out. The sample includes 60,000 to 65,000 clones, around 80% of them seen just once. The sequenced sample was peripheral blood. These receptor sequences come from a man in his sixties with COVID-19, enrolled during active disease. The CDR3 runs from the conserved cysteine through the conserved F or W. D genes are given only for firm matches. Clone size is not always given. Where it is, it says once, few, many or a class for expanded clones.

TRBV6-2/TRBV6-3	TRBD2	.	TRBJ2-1	CASSDRTRHEQFF	TGTGCCAGCAGCGACCGGACTAGACATGAGCAGTTCTTC
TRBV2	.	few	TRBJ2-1	CASRTTNSNEQFF	TGTGCCAGCAGAACGACAAACAGCAATGAGCAGTTCTTC
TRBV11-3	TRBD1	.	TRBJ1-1	CASSLQGVNTEAFF	TGTGCCAGCAGCTTGCAGGGGGTCAACACTGAAGCTTTCTTT
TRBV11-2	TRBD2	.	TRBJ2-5	CASSLVNGRAGETQYF	TGTGCCAGCAGCTTAGTTAACGGGAGGGCCGGGGAGACCCAGTACTTC
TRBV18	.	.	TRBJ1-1	CASSPGQGTEAFF	TGTGCCAGCTCACCGGGGCAGGGTACTGAAGCTTTCTTT
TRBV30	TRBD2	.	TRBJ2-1	CAWSTGTRQNEQFF	TGTGCCTGGAGCACCGGGACTAGACAAAATGAGCAGTTCTTC
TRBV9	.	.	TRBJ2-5	CASSVFAGETQYF	TGTGCCAGCAGCGTCTTTGCGGGGGAGACCCAGTACTTC
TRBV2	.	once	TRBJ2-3	CASSEGQVRTDTQYF	TGTGCCAGCAGTGAAGGGCAGGTGCGCACAGATACGCAGTATTTT
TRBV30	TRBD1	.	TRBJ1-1	CAWSRTGRTEAFF	TGTGCCTGGAGTAGGACAGGGAGGACTGAAGCTTTCTTT
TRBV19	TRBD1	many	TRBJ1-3	CASTPGQMGGNTIYF	TGTGCCAGTACTCCGGGACAGATGGGAGGAAACACCATATATTTT
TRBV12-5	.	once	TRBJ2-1	CASGNPASASVHEQFF	TGTGCTAGTGGAAACCCTGCGAGCGCCAGTGTCCATGAGCAGTTCTTC
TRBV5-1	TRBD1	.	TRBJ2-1	CASSLGQGSFNEQFF	TGCGCCAGCAGCTTGGGACAGGGGAGCTTCAATGAGCAGTTCTTC
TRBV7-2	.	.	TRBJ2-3	CASSFGSAVDTQYF	TGTGCCAGCAGCTTTGGGAGCGCGGTAGATACGCAGTATTTT
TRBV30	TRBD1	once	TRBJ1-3	CAWSTGGSGNTIYF	TGTGCCTGGAGTACAGGGGGCTCTGGAAACACCATATATTTT
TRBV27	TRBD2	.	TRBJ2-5	CASSLWGGTSGRIGETQYF	TGTGCCAGCAGTTTATGGGGGGGGACTAGCGGGAGAATCGGGGAGACCCAGTACTTC
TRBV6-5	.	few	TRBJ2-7	CASRNNQGSYEQYF	TGTGCCAGCAGGAACAATCAGGGCTCCTACGAGCAGTACTTC
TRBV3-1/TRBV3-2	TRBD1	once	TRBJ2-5	CASSLGTGQETQYF	TGTGCCAGCAGCCTGGGGACAGGACAAGAGACCCAGTACTTC